What follows are 13 T cell receptor beta chains derived from one specimen sequenced in a study of T cell clonotyping in hematopoietic cell transplantation. Profiling relied on immunoSEQ multiplex PCR, and the TCRdb table lists in-frame clones only, not all of them. The sample contains fewer than 4,500 clones, roughly 94% of which appear only once. The sequences come from peripheral blood mononuclear cells, collected 30 days after allogeneic stem cell transplant. These receptors all come from a male patient aged 70 to 79 who had an allogeneic stem cell transplant from an unrelated donor, so T cells may come from the graft donor. Some clones in this sample may be carry-over from other donors' samples.

The chain links TRBV9 to TRBJ2-3; 8 bases are shared with TRBD2. Trimming removed 4 bases from V and 3 bases from J; junction bases left unmatched: 7. The CDR3 has 15 residues. CDR1 and CDR2 (germline): SGDLS, YYNGEE. CDR3 region: CASSSTGGDTDTQYF. Here the CDR3 DNA reads TGTGCCAGCAGCTCCACGGGGGGGGATACAGATACGCAGTATTTT.

The J gene is TRBJ1-6, the V gene TRBV18, with TRBD1 as a possible D gene (5 bases). Germline V CDR1 and CDR2: KGHSH, LQKENI. Trimming removed 5 bases from V and 7 bases from J, with 12 bases in between. CDR3 length: 14 amino acids. CDR3 nucleotides: TGTGCCAGCTCATCAGACAGTAAAAATTCACCCCTCCACTTT. It encodes CASSSDSKNSPLHF. Combining the CDR3 with reference TRBV18 and TRBJ1-6 gives the whole variable domain NAGVMQNPRHLVRRRGQEARLRCSPMKGHSHVYWYRQLPEEGLKFMVYLQKENIIDESGMPKERFSAEFPKEGPSILRIQQVVRGDSAAYFCASSSDSKNSPLHFGNGTRLTVT.

The chain recombines TRBV6-5 with TRBJ2-7; 9 nucleotides line up with TRBD1. V was pared by 0 bases and J by 3 bases, with 3 bases of the junction left unmatched. Looked up from germline, CDR1 is MNHEY and CDR2 is SVGAGI. The CDR3 is made up of 15 amino acids. The CDR3 is CASSYSGTGNYEQYF. DNA of the CDR3: TGTGCCAGCAGTTACTCCGGGACAGGGAACTACGAGCAGTACTTC.

The chain uses TRBV6-5 and TRBJ2-7; D not resolved. Trimming removed 0 bases at V and 5 bases at J, with 11 bases between. The CDR3 runs 14 residues. The V gene's germline CDR1 is MNHEY and CDR2 SVGAGI. The CDR3 nucleotides read TGTGCCAGCAGTTACTCGATGGCAATCCACGAGCAGTACTTC. This sequence encodes CASSYSMAIHEQYF.

V gene TRBV28 combines with J gene TRBJ1-5, with D possibly matching TRBD1 (5 bases). Germline V gene lookup returns CDR1 MDHEN and CDR2 SYDVKM. This CDR3 region has 15 residues. The V end was cut by 7 bases, the J end by 5 bases, with 18 bases between. This chain's CDR3 is CASTRDGTNYQPQHF. DNA for the CDR3: TGTGCCAGCACGCGGGACGGGACGAACTATCAGCCCCAGCATTTT.

V and J are TRBV6-5 and TRBJ1-4, with 7 bases lining up with TRBD1. CDR3 length: 14 amino acids. Germline trimming cut 3 bases from V and 8 bases from J; bases unmatched to any gene: 6. Germline values: CDR1 MNHEY, CDR2 SVGAGI. CDR3 coding DNA: TGTGCCAGCAGTTATAAACAGGGGCTGGAAAAACTGTTTTTT. Its translation is CASSYKQGLEKLFF.

The rearrangement uses TRBV10-3 and TRBJ2-1; tentative D call: TRBD2 (7 bases). This CDR3 is built from 13 residues. V was shortened by 3 bases and J by 7 bases, with 10 bases between the two germline ends. Per the germline V gene, CDR1 is ENHRY and CDR2 is SYGVKD. This chain's CDR3 is CAISDSGTNEQFF. The CDR3 bases are TGTGCCATCAGTGACAGCGGGACAAATGAGCAGTTCTTC.

The chain recombines TRBV28 with TRBJ2-1; D unclear. V gave up 8 bases and J gave up 5 bases, with 13 bases separating them. The V gene's germline CDR1 is MDHEN and CDR2 SYDVKM. This CDR3 has 13 amino acids. CDR3 residues: CASCLGSDNEQFF. DNA of the CDR3: TGTGCCAGCTGCCTGGGATCAGACAATGAGCAGTTCTTC.

V gene TRBV5-1 combines with J gene TRBJ2-7; 7 bases fit TRBD1. V lost 3 bases to trimming and J lost 3 bases; unmatched junction nucleotides: 9. Germline values: CDR1 SGHRS, CDR2 YFSETQ. CDR3 size: 15 residues. The CDR3 spells CASSSLTGHLYEQYF. DNA of the CDR3: TGCGCCAGCAGCTCCCTGACAGGGCATCTCTACGAGCAGTACTTC.

V usage is TRBV30 and J usage is TRBJ1-4, with 7 nucleotides matching TRBD1. There are 15 residues in the CDR3. Germline CDR1 is GTSNPN and CDR2 is SVGIG (reference sequence). The V gene end was trimmed by 4 bases and the J gene end by 4 bases; junction bases not matched to a gene: 9. CDR3: CAWTAGTAYNEKLFF. The CDR3 DNA sequence: TGTGCCTGGACCGCCGGGACAGCCTATAATGAAAAACTGTTTTTT.

V usage is TRBV4-3 and J usage is TRBJ2-6; TRBD1 aligns across 7 bases. Trimming cost V 2 bases and J 1 base; bases outside gene matches: 2. Per the germline V gene, CDR1 is LGHNA and CDR2 is YSLEER. The CDR3 consists of 16 residues. The CDR3 DNA reads TGCGCCAGCAGCCAAAAGACAGGGTCTGGGGCCAACGTCCTGACTTTC. The encoded protein is CASSQKTGSGANVLTF.

The genes are TRBV29-1 and TRBJ1-1; D is possibly TRBD1 (6 bases). Germline-derived CDR1 and CDR2 are SQVTM and ANQGSEA. The CDR3 has 11 residues. The CDR3 DNA follows: TGCAGGGGGGGCAGCCACACTGAAGCTTTCTTT. This gives the protein CRGGSHTEAFF.

The J gene is TRBJ2-2, the V gene TRBV9, with 10 bases that match TRBD1. After removal of 0 bases from V and 4 bases from J, the junction contained 12 bases not matched to a gene. This CDR3 region has 19 residues. Germline CDR1 reads SGDLS; CDR2 reads YYNGEE. CDR3 loop: CASSVDTGTGVRGTGELFF. The CDR3 DNA follows: TGTGCCAGCAGCGTAGACACCGGGACAGGGGTCCGTGGCACCGGGGAGCTGTTTTTT.